The next 25 T cell receptor beta chains were all read from a single sample in a study of shared clonotypes between healthy human individuals (TCRdb year 2020). Library creation used the immunoSEQ multiplex PCR assay. In its TCRdb copy, this immuneACCESS table keeps in-frame sequences only and misses some clones. Where compared with another copy, unresolved V genes explain less than half of these, and the others have no known cause. The sample table shows fewer than 2.5 million clones, and 93% are seen once. The biggest ten clones account for 0.36% of the sample. Sequencing input: naive CD4+ T cells from PBMCs. The cell subset or site label, read with the paper, signifies: CD45RA+ positively selected. These receptors were obtained from a man aged 18 to 30 in good health. Some clones in this sample may be carry-over from other donors' samples.

This clone has only one observation. This rearrangement joins TRBV4-3 to TRBJ2-1; 14 nucleotides line up with TRBD2. Germline lookup yields CDR1 LGHNA and CDR2 YSLEER. Unmatched junction bases numbered 5, after V lost 3 bases and J lost 4 bases. CDR3 size: 17 residues. CDR3 sequence reads: CASSQGLAGVRYNEQFF. The CDR3 coding sequence is TGCGCCAGCAGCCAGGGACTAGCGGGAGTCAGATACAATGAGCAGTTCTTC.

Comments on this clone: The sample contains more than one DNA sequence encoding this CDR3. In DNA form, the CDR3 reads TGTGCCTCCCGTTCGGGGAACCCTGGAAACACCATATATTTT. Its translation: CASRSGNPGNTIYF. This chain connects TRBV28 to TRBJ1-3; D gene unclear. Trimming shortened V by 11 bases and J by 2 bases, and 16 bases separated the two germline ends. The CDR3 has 14 residues. CDR1 and CDR2 (germline): MDHEN, SYDVKM.

Notes on this clone: Additional DNA sequences in this sample encode the identical CDR3. The chain joins TRBV5-1 to TRBJ2-2; TRBD2 matches at 11 bases. With V trimmed by 3 bases and J by 1 base, 2 bases remained unmatched. CDR3 length: 16 amino acids. In germline, CDR1 is SGHRS, CDR2 YFSETQ. In DNA, the CDR3 is TGCGCCAGCAGCTCCGGACTAGCGGGGAACACCGGGGAGCTGTTTTTT. Its protein is CASSSGLAGNTGELFF.

J is TRBJ1-1 and V is TRBV18, with D possibly being TRBD1 (5 bases). Trimming shortened V by 4 bases and J by 1 base, and 10 bases separated the two germline ends. Germline V gene lookup returns CDR1 KGHSH and CDR2 LQKENI. This CDR3 has 14 residues. The CDR3 sequence is CASSRGRTNTEAFF. The CDR3 DNA reads TGTGCCAGCTCACGGGGCCGGACGAACACTGAAGCTTTCTTT.

This sequence joins TRBV7-3 and TRBJ2-3; 12 nucleotides match TRBD2. CDR1 is SGHTA, CDR2 FQGTGA, per germline. The junction had 6 bases not matched to a gene; V was cut back by 4 bases and J by 4 bases. The CDR3 has 16 residues. For the CDR3, the DNA is TGTGCCAGCAGCTCGTCTAGCGGGAGGGCCGCAGATACGCAGTATTTT. This sequence encodes CASSSSSGRAADTQYF.

The chain joins TRBV5-1 to TRBJ2-7; D unresolved. This CDR3 has 13 residues. The germline gives CDR1 SGHRS, CDR2 YFSETQ. V dropped 4 bases and J dropped 3 bases, with 11 bases sitting between them. The CDR3 DNA reads as TGCGCCAGCAGCCTCCGGGCCGACTACGAGCAGTACTTC. Translated, it gives CASSLRADYEQYF. The entire variable domain, with the rest obtained from reference TRBV5-1 and TRBJ2-7, is as follows: KAGVTQTPRYLIKTRGQQVTLSCSPISGHRSVSWYQQTPGQGLQFLFEYFSETQRNKGNFPGRFSGRQFSNSRSEMNVSTLELGDSALYLCASSLRADYEQYFGPGTRLTVT.

The gene calls are TRBV7-3 and TRBJ2-1, with D possibly matching TRBD2 (6 bases). V lost 5 bases and J 6 bases, leaving 17 bases between the germline ends. The CDR3 sequence is 15 residues long. CDR1 SGHTA and CDR2 FQGTGA come from the germline V gene. Written as DNA, the CDR3 is TGTGCCAGCAGCCTGTTTTTAGGCGGGGCCAATGAGCAGTTCTTC. This translates into CASSLFLGGANEQFF.

A few counts support this clone. V gene TRBV5-1 combines with J gene TRBJ1-1; 7 bases align to TRBD1. V was pared by 3 bases and J by 4 bases, with 6 bases of the junction left unmatched. Germline assignment: CDR1 SGHRS and CDR2 YFSETQ. The CDR3 is 14 amino acids. In nucleotides, the CDR3 is TGCGCCAGCAGCTCCGGGACAGCGGGCACTGAAGCTTTCTTT. Encoded protein: CASSSGTAGTEAFF.

For this clone: The sample has other DNA sequences that encode this CDR3 too. The CDR3 DNA is TGCGCCAGCAGCCTCGGACTAGCGGGTAGCACAGATACGCAGTATTTT. This sequence encodes CASSLGLAGSTDTQYF. The chain uses TRBV5-1 and TRBJ2-3; 11 bases align to TRBD2. The CDR3 has 16 amino acids. The V gene's germline CDR1 is SGHRS and CDR2 YFSETQ. The V segment lost 4 bases and the J segment 0 bases; nucleotides outside the gene matches: 4.

The CDR3 is CASSLPGIFDEQYF. CDR3 DNA: TGTGCCAGCAGCTTACCAGGGATTTTCGACGAGCAGTACTTC. J is TRBJ2-7 and V is TRBV11-1; TRBD1 is a possible D gene (5 bases). Germline values: CDR1 SGHAT, CDR2 FQDESV (reference sequence). V lost 2 bases to trimming and J lost 5 bases, with 13 bases between them. This CDR3 has 14 amino acids.

This clone came up once. The chain uses TRBV5-1 and TRBJ2-5; D unclear. The DNA end is more similar to TRBJ2-7, so the J call may be wrong. Germline assignment: CDR1 SGHRS and CDR2 YFSETQ. This CDR3 has 16 residues. CDR3 loop: CASSPPESGPPYEQYF. CDR3 nucleotide sequence: TGCGCCAGCAGCCCCCCCGAGTCAGGCCCACCCTACGAGCAGTACTTC.

V gene TRBV7-2 combines with J gene TRBJ1-5; perhaps TRBD1 as D (5 bases). Between the trimmed V and J ends, which lost 3 bases and 1 base, there was a span of 10 bases. Germline CDR1 and CDR2: SGHTA and FQGNSA. The CDR3 length is 15 residues. For the CDR3, the DNA is TGTGCCAGCAGCTTGGGGGTTTGGAGCAATCAGCCCCAGCATTTT. It is translated as CASSLGVWSNQPQHF.

The chain couples TRBV30 to TRBJ2-3, with D tentatively TRBD1 or TRBD2 (6 bases each). The CDR3 has 15 residues. Trimming cost V 2 bases and J 4 bases, with 16 bases left between them. CDR1 and CDR2 from the germline V gene are GTSNPN and SVGIG (reference sequence). The CDR3 sequence: CAWSRGMGGADTQYF. CDR3 nucleotides: TGTGCCTGGAGTCGAGGGATGGGGGGCGCAGATACGCAGTATTTT.

This chain uses TRBV28 with TRBJ2-7, with D perhaps matching TRBD1 (5 bases). Germline V lookup: CDR1 MDHEN, CDR2 SYDVKM. The length of the CDR3 is 15 residues. Trimming removed 1 base at V and 5 bases at J, with 15 bases between. This CDR3 is CASSLFGQGRNEQYF. The DNA of the CDR3 is TGTGCCAGCAGTTTATTCGGCCAGGGTCGGAACGAGCAGTACTTC.

As concerns this clone: Within the sample, other DNA sequences also encode this same CDR3. V is TRBV5-4 and J is TRBJ1-2; tentative D call: TRBD1 (5 bases). V gave up 0 bases and J gave up 6 bases, with 12 bases separating them. The CDR3 length is 14 residues. Germline assignment: CDR1 SGHNT and CDR2 YYREEE (reference sequence). Here the CDR3 reads CASSLGAGRDGYTF. CDR3 nucleotides: TGTGCCAGCAGCTTGGGGGCAGGGAGGGATGGCTACACCTTC.

The rearrangement uses TRBV5-1 and TRBJ2-7, with 7 bases aligning to TRBD2. Trimming cost V 6 bases and J 0 bases; bases outside gene matches: 9. This CDR3 spans 15 amino acids. CDR1 and CDR2 (germline): SGHRS, YFSETQ. The CDR3 reads CASNGLGGSSYEQYF. The CDR3 nucleotides are TGCGCCAGCAATGGCCTCGGCGGGAGCTCCTACGAGCAGTACTTC.

The rearrangement links TRBV11-1 to TRBJ2-5; 10 positions match TRBD1. The CDR3 is made up of 15 amino acids. CDR1 is SGHAT and CDR2 is FQDESV in the germline V gene (reference sequence). With 7 bases clipped from V and 2 bases from J, the junction kept 7 bases outside the gene matches. CDR3 bases: TGTGCCAGCAAAGGACAGGGGGGGAATCAAGAGACCCAGTACTTC. Its protein is CASKGQGGNQETQYF.

The rearrangement uses TRBV28 and TRBJ2-7; D remains ambiguous. In germline, CDR1 is MDHEN, CDR2 SYDVKM. V was shortened by 2 bases and J by 0 bases, with 8 bases between the two germline ends. This CDR3 has 14 residues. The CDR3 bases are TGTGCCAGCAGTTTACTCCGGCCCTCCTACGAGCAGTACTTC. It translates to CASSLLRPSYEQYF.

The chain is built from TRBV30 and TRBJ2-2, with D possibly matching TRBD1 (6 bases). This CDR3 region has 14 residues. Germline CDR1 is GTSNPN and CDR2 is SVGIG (reference sequence). V lost 0 bases and J lost 4, with 9 bases in between. Here the CDR3 reads CAWSVGTFTGELFF. The CDR3 nucleotides are TGTGCCTGGAGTGTCGGGACATTCACCGGGGAGCTGTTTTTT.

The chain employs TRBV5-1 and TRBJ1-1, with D tentatively TRBD1 (5 bases). The V end lost 4 bases, the J end lost 5 bases, and 18 bases lay between the germline ends. This CDR3 contains 15 residues. CDR1 is SGHRS, CDR2 YFSETQ, per germline. CDR3 DNA: TGCGCCAGCAGCCCAGGGCAGCTGGGTGGGACTGAAGCTTTCTTT. Translation: CASSPGQLGGTEAFF.

The sample holds one count of this clone. The rearrangement uses TRBV6-5 and TRBJ2-7; TRBD1 agrees at 8 bases. The germline V gene encodes CDR1 MNHEY and CDR2 SVGAGI. V trimming: 4 bases; J trimming: 7 bases; junction bases outside the gene matches: 6. The CDR3 has 13 residues. The CDR3 DNA sequence: TGTGCCAGCAGTTCCAGGACAGGGTGGGAGCAGTACTTC. Protein sequence: CASSSRTGWEQYF.

The chain combines TRBV6-1 with TRBJ2-2; a possible D gene is TRBD1 (7 bases). V shed 7 bases and J shed 4 bases, with 16 bases lying between them. Germline lookup yields CDR1 MNHNS and CDR2 SASEGT. The CDR3 has 15 amino acids. The CDR3 spells CASIGQGGSTGELFF. The DNA for the CDR3 is TGTGCCAGCATCGGGCAGGGGGGAAGCACCGGGGAGCTGTTTTTT.

A single count supports this clone. V gene TRBV5-5 combines with J gene TRBJ2-3, with 9 bases aligning to TRBD2. Losses at the gene ends were 0 bases for V and 2 bases for J; bases not matched to a gene: 4. The CDR3 sequence is 16 residues long. In germline, CDR1 is SGHKS, CDR2 YYEKEE (reference sequence). CDR3 protein: CASSLVASGDTDTQYF. The CDR3 DNA is TGTGCCAGCAGCTTGGTCGCTAGCGGGGACACAGATACGCAGTATTTT. Full variable domain (missing parts from reference TRBV5-5 and TRBJ2-3): DAGVTQSPTHLIKTRGQQVTLRCSPISGHKSVSWYQQVLGQGPQFIFQYYEKEERGRGNFPDRFSARQFPNYSSELNVNALLLGDSALYLCASSLVASGDTDTQYFGPGTRLTVL.

Note on this clone: Other DNA sequences in the sample encode the same CDR3. This chain connects TRBV7-9 to TRBJ2-3, with 8 bases lining up with TRBD1. Trimming took 3 bases from V and 3 from J; bases not matched to a gene: 2. CDR1 and CDR2 (germline): SEHNR, FQNEAQ (reference sequence). This CDR3 is 14 amino acids long. CDR3 residues: CASSLDRVTDTQYF. DNA for the CDR3: TGTGCCAGCAGCTTGGACAGGGTAACAGATACGCAGTATTTT.

V is TRBV29-1 and J is TRBJ2-3; D assignment may be TRBD1 or TRBD2 (6 bases each). Trimming removed 2 bases at V and 8 bases at J, with 14 bases between. The CDR3 length is 13 residues. CDR1 and CDR2 from the germline V gene are SQVTM and ANQGSEA. The CDR3 loop is CSVEPGAPGTQYF. The CDR3 nucleotides are TGCAGCGTTGAACCGGGGGCTCCGGGTACGCAGTATTTT.